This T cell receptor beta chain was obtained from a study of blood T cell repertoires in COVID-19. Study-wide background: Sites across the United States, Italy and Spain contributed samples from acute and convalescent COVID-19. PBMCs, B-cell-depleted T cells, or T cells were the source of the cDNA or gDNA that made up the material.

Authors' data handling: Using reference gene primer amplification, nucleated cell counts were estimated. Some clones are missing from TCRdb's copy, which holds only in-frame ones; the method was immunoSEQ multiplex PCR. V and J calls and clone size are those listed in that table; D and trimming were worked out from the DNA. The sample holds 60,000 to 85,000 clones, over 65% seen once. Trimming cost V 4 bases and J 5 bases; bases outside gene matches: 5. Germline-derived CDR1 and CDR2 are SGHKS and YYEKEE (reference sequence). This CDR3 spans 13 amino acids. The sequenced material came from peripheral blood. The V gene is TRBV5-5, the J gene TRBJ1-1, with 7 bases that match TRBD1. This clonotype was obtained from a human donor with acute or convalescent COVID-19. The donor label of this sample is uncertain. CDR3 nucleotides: TGTGCCAGCAGCAAGGGACAGCCAACTGAAGCTTTCTTT. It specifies CASSKGQPTEAFF.